Shown below are 11 T cell receptor beta chains from a single sample sequenced in a study of blood T cells in healthy people across ages. A J-beta primer mix and a sample-barcoded 5' primer were used in a second PCR of roughly 6 to 12 cycles. MiXCR was run by TCRdb on the 5' RACE reads, yielding one entry per CDR3 protein. Seen here are roughly 800,000 distinct CDR3 sequences, 55% to 70% observed once, and the top ten hold around 22%. The material sequenced was blood. These receptor sequences come from a man aged 30 to 45 in good health.

The V gene is TRBV7-9, the J gene TRBJ1-1, with D unclear. The CDR3 spans 12 residues. Trimming cost V 8 bases and J 4 bases, with 11 bases left between them. Germline values: CDR1 SEHNR, CDR2 FQNEAQ (reference sequence). CDR3 nucleotide sequence: TGTGCCAGCCAAACTGTTGGCACTGAAGCTTTCTTT. Encoded protein: CASQTVGTEAFF.

This clonotype was observed a single time. The CDR3 loop is CASGTGAGEQFF. The CDR3 nucleotides read TGTGCCAGCGGGACAGGGGCAGGTGAGCAGTTCTTC. This chain uses TRBV12-3 or TRBV12-4 with TRBJ2-1; the match to TRBD1 covers 10 bases. The CDR3 spans 12 residues. J was trimmed by 9 bases and V by 8 bases; bases with no gene match: 4.

This clonotype was seen once. The chain combines TRBV20-1 with TRBJ1-5; 9 bases align to TRBD1. The ends lost 0 bases at V and 7 bases at J; junction bases unmatched: 4. The CDR3 spans 14 residues. Germline CDR1 reads DFQATT; CDR2 reads SNEGSKA (reference sequence). The CDR3 region has the DNA TGCAGTGCTAGAGAGGACAGGGGTGGGCAGCCCCAGCATTTT. Amino acids: CSAREDRGGQPQHF.

This chain joins TRBV6-2 or TRBV6-3 and TRBJ1-2; 10 bases align to TRBD1. The CDR3 is 15 amino acids. CDR1 is MNHEY, CDR2 SVGEGT, per germline. The ends lost 5 bases at V and 6 bases at J; junction bases unmatched: 9. CDR3: CASSIGTGEDHGYTF. The CDR3 DNA is TGTGCCAGCAGTATCGGGACAGGGGAGGACCATGGCTACACCTTC.

This clonotype was recorded only once. This rearrangement joins TRBV12-3 or TRBV12-4 to TRBJ2-6, with 7 bases aligning to TRBD1. This CDR3 is 20 amino acids long. The ends lost 2 bases at V and 2 bases at J; junction bases unmatched: 15. CDR3 coding DNA: TGTGCCAGCAGTTTATTATATAGGGGATGGACAGGAACTGGGGCCAACGTCCTGACTTTC. It encodes CASSLLYRGWTGTGANVLTF.

This chain joins TRBV6-5 and TRBJ2-5, with D perhaps given as TRBD1 or TRBD2 (6 bases each). In germline, CDR1 is MNHEY, CDR2 SVGAGI. V shed 0 bases and J shed 2 bases, with 10 bases lying between them. The CDR3 is 15 residues long. CDR3 bases: TGTGCCAGCAGTTACTCAGAAGGGGGGCAAGAGACCCAGTACTTC. This gives the protein CASSYSEGGQETQYF.

The chain joins TRBV7-9 to TRBJ2-5; D perhaps matches TRBD2 (5 bases). Gene TRBJ2-7 matches the end of the DNA better, so the J call may be wrong. CDR3 size: 18 residues. CDR1 is SEHNR and CDR2 is FQNEAQ in the germline V gene (reference sequence). DNA of the CDR3: TGTGCCAGCAGCTTAGCGCGGGCTCCCATTACAAGCTCCTACGAGCAGTACTTC. It encodes CASSLARAPITSSYEQYF.

This clonotype was counted between two and nine times. A read error may account for a junction end that differs from germline. This chain uses TRBV5-1 with TRBJ2-3; TRBD1 agrees at 10 bases. The germline V gene has CDR1 SGHRS and CDR2 YFSETQ. The CDR3 is 14 residues long. The CDR3 sequence: CASSLGQGADTQYF. For the CDR3, the DNA is TGTGCCAGCAGCCTTGGACAGGGGGCAGATACGCAGTATTTT.

This rearrangement joins TRBV7-2 to TRBJ2-7; 12 positions match TRBD1. V trimming: 1 base; J trimming: 6 bases; junction bases outside the gene matches: 10. Germline loops: CDR1 SGHTA, CDR2 FQGNSA. The CDR3 spans 17 residues. The CDR3: CASSLEGGGTGGGEQYF. As DNA, the CDR3 is TGTGCCAGCAGCTTAGAAGGGGGAGGGACAGGGGGCGGCGAGCAGTACTTC.

This chain joins TRBV12-2 and TRBJ1-2; no check of the table's D call, TRBD1, against the DNA was made. TRBV12-2 represents a pseudogene. The CDR3 has 12 residues. The CDR3 loop reads CARKRGVDGYTF. The CDR3 coding sequence is TGTGCAAGAAAGAGGGGCGTGGATGGCTACACCTTC.

The chain uses TRBV2 and TRBJ2-4, with D perhaps assigned TRBD1 or TRBD2 (5 bases each). Trimming took 2 bases from V and 1 from J, leaving 12 bases between them. Germline CDR1 reads SNHLY; CDR2 reads FYNNEI. CDR3 length: 16 amino acids. This CDR3 is CASSENGAVAKNIQYF. In DNA form, the CDR3 reads TGTGCCAGCAGTGAAAACGGGGCGGTGGCCAAAAACATTCAGTACTTC. The full variable domain, with the rest looked up from reference TRBV2 and TRBJ2-4, is EPEVTQTPSHQVTQMGQEVILRCVPISNHLYFYWYRQILGQKVEFLVSFYNNEISEKSEIFDDQFSVERPDGSNFTLKIRSTKLEDSAMYFCASSENGAVAKNIQYFGAGTRLSVL.